One and the same sample provided the 11 T cell receptor beta chains below, sequenced in a study of blood T cell repertoires in COVID-19. Produced via immunoSEQ multiplex PCR; TCRdb's table is partial and in-frame only. The sample lists 190,000 or so clones, roughly 77% occurring once. The source material was peripheral blood. All receptors derive from a woman older than 75 with COVID-19, enrolled during active disease.

The gene calls are TRBV7-6 and TRBJ2-3; the match to TRBD2 covers 13 bases. Germline CDR1 is SGHVS and CDR2 is FNYEAQ. V gave up 0 bases and J gave up 6 bases; unmatched junction bases: 3. This CDR3 spans 16 amino acids. CDR3 protein: CASSLAGLAGWDTQYF. CDR3 DNA: TGTGCCAGCAGCTTAGCGGGACTAGCGGGGTGGGATACGCAGTATTTT.

In this sample, this clone turned up a few times. The chain couples TRBV12-3 or TRBV12-4 to TRBJ1-1; no reliable D call. V shed 6 bases and J shed 3 bases, with 11 bases lying between them. The length of the CDR3 is 13 residues. The chain's CDR3 is CASSIDRYTEAFF. Here the CDR3 DNA reads TGTGCCAGCAGCATTGATCGGTACACTGAAGCTTTCTTT.

This clone was recorded many times. CDR3 sequence: CATSDSGAGGYEQYF. The CDR3 DNA reads as TGTGCCACCAGTGATTCAGGGGCGGGTGGCTACGAGCAGTACTTC. This sequence joins TRBV24-1 and TRBJ2-7; the D gene is possibly TRBD1 (6 bases). V lost 2 bases, J lost 3 bases, and 13 bases lay in between. The CDR3 covers 15 residues. Germline V lookup: CDR1 KGHDR, CDR2 SFDVKD.

The rearrangement uses TRBV11-3 and TRBJ2-1, with 16 bases fitting TRBD2. The trim removed 5 bases at V and 12 bases at J, leaving 7 bases unmatched. The V gene's germline CDR1 is SGHNT and CDR2 YENEEA. This CDR3 contains 15 residues. The CDR3 nucleotides read TGTGCCAGCAGCCAGGGACTAGCGGGGGGGATGGGGCAGTTCTTC. It yields the protein CASSQGLAGGMGQFF.

This rearrangement joins TRBV5-6 to TRBJ2-7; 7 bases align to TRBD1. This CDR3 has 16 amino acids. V shed 4 bases and J 0 bases; nucleotides not matched to a gene: 10. Germline CDR1 reads SGHDT; CDR2 reads YYEEEE. Here the CDR3 DNA reads TGTGCCAGCAGCCAAGGACAGGTTAGGTTCTCCTACGAGCAGTACTTC. This sequence encodes CASSQGQVRFSYEQYF.

V is TRBV13 and J is TRBJ2-6; D uncertain. The CDR3 contains 15 residues. Germline V lookup: CDR1 PRHDT, CDR2 FYEKMQ (reference sequence). V gave up 1 base and J gave up 0 bases, with 4 bases separating them. CDR3 DNA sequence: TGTGCCAGCAGCTTAGCGTTCTCTGGGGCCAACGTCCTGACTTTC. Its protein is CASSLAFSGANVLTF.

The chain is built from TRBV19 and TRBJ2-5, with TRBD1 matching over 9 bases. The CDR3 is 15 amino acids. With V trimmed by 5 bases and J by 5 bases, 9 bases remained unmatched. Germline V gene data show CDR1 as LNHDA and CDR2 as SQIVND (reference sequence). The DNA of the CDR3 is TGTGCCAGTAGTCCGGGGACAGGGTTTTTGGAGACCCAGTACTTC. This encodes CASSPGTGFLETQYF.

V gene TRBV29-1 combines with J gene TRBJ2-2, with TRBD2 matching over 12 bases. CDR1 SQVTM and CDR2 ANQGSEA come from the germline V gene. This CDR3 has 14 amino acids. J gave up 7 bases and V 7 bases, and 7 bases lay outside the gene matches. Here the CDR3 DNA reads TGCAGCGCCAGACTAGCGGGAGACATCGGGGAGCTGTTTTTT. Translation gives CSARLAGDIGELFF.

J is TRBJ2-3 and V is TRBV11-2; 9 nucleotides match TRBD2. V shed 5 bases and J 5 bases; nucleotides not matched to a gene: 20. Germline CDR1 reads SGHAT; CDR2 reads FQNNGV. The CDR3 is 19 amino acids. CDR3 in amino acids: CASSQNRGGVAGAKDTQYF. For the CDR3, the DNA is TGTGCCAGCAGCCAAAACCGTGGGGGGGTAGCGGGAGCGAAAGATACGCAGTATTTT.

The DNA for the CDR3 is TGTGCCAGCAGCGCTTTTGGGGGGGGCTATGGCTACACCTTC. It translates to CASSAFGGGYGYTF. The J gene is TRBJ1-2, the V gene TRBV5-6, with D possibly TRBD1 on 5 matching bases. The germline V and J ends were trimmed by 4 bases and 4 bases, with 14 bases remaining between them. Germline CDR1 reads SGHDT; CDR2 reads YYEEEE. The CDR3 extends over 14 amino acids.

The chain recombines TRBV7-6 with TRBJ1-6, with 7 bases aligning to TRBD1. This CDR3 has 14 amino acids. V was clipped by 0 bases and J by 7 bases; unmatched bases: 0. The germline gives CDR1 SGHVS, CDR2 FNYEAQ. CDR3 coding DNA: TGTGCCAGCAGCTTAGCGACAGGGAATTCACCCCTCCACTTT. Protein product: CASSLATGNSPLHF.